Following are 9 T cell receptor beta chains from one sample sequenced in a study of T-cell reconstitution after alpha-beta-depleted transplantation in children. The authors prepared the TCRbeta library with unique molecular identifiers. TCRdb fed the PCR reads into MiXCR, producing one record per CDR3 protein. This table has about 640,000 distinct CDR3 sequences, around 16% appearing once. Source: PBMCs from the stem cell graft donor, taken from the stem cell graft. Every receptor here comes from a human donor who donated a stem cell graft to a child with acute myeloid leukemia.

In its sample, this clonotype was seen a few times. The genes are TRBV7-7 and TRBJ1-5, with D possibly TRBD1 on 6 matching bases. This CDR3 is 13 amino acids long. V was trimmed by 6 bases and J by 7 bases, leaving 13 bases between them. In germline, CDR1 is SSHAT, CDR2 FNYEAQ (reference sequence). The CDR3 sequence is CASSSGEGQPQHF. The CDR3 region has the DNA TGTGCCAGCAGTTCAGGGGAAGGGCAGCCCCAGCATTTT.

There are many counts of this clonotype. The DNA of the CDR3 is TGCAGTGCTAGTAACGCAGGGGATAGCAATCAGCCCCAGCATTTT. This sequence encodes CSASNAGDSNQPQHF. The chain employs TRBV20-1 and TRBJ1-5; D might be TRBD1 (6 bases). Germline CDR1 DFQATT, CDR2 SNEGSKA (reference sequence). The CDR3 contains 15 residues. V lost 3 bases and J 0 bases, leaving 12 bases between the germline ends.

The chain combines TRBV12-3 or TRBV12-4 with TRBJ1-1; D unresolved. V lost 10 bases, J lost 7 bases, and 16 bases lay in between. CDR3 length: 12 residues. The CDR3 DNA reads TGTGCCACTCTGGCACAGTCCGGTGAAGCTTTCTTT. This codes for CATLAQSGEAFF.

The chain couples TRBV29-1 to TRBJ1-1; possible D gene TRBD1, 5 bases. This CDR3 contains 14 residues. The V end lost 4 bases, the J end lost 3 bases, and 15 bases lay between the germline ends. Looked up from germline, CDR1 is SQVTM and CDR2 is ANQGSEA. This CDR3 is CSVVSGLADTEAFF. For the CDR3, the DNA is TGCAGCGTTGTCTCAGGGTTAGCTGACACTGAAGCTTTCTTT.

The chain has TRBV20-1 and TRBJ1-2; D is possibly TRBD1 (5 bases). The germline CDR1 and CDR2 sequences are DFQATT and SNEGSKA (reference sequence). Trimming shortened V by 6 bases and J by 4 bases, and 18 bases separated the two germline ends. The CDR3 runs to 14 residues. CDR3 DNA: TGCAGTGCCCCCGGGCCGGAGACAGTCTATGGCTACACCTTC. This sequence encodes CSAPGPETVYGYTF.

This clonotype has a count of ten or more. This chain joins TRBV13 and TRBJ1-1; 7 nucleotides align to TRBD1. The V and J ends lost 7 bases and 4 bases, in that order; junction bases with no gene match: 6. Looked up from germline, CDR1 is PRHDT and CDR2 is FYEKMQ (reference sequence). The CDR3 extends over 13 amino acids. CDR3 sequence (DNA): TGTGCCAGCAAGGTAAACAGGGGCACTGAAGCTTTCTTT. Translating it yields CASKVNRGTEAFF.

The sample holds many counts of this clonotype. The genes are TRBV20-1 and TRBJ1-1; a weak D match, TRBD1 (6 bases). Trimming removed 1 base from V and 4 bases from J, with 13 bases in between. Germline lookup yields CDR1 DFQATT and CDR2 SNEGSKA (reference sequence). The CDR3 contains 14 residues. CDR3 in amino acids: CSARVPGAVTEAFF. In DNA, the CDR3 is TGCAGTGCTAGAGTCCCAGGGGCGGTCACTGAAGCTTTCTTT.

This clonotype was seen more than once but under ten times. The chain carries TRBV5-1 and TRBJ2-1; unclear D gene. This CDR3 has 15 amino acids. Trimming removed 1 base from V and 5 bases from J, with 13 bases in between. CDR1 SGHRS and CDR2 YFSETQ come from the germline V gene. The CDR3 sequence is CASSLTPTSDNEQFF. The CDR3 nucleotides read TGCGCCAGCAGCTTGACTCCCACATCCGACAATGAGCAGTTCTTC. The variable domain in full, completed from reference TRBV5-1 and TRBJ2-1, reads KAGVTQTPRYLIKTRGQQVTLSCSPISGHRSVSWYQQTPGQGLQFLFEYFSETQRNKGNFPGRFSGRQFSNSRSEMNVSTLELGDSALYLCASSLTPTSDNEQFFGPGTRLTVL.

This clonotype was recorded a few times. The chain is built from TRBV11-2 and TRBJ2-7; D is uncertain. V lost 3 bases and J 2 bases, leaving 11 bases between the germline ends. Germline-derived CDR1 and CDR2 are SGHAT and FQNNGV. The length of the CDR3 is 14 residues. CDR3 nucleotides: TGTGCCAGCAGCTTTTACCTGGGGACCTACGAGCAGTACTTC. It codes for CASSFYLGTYEQYF. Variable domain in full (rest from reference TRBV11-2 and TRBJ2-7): EAGVAQSPRYKIIEKRQSVAFWCNPISGHATLYWYQQILGQGPKLLIQFQNNGVVDDSQLPKDRFSAERLKGVDSTLKIQPAKLEDSAVYLCASSFYLGTYEQYFGPGTRLTVT.